This passage covers 29 T cell receptor beta chains from one sample sequenced in a study of blood T cell repertoires in COVID-19. Clones were read by immunoSEQ multiplex PCR, and TCRdb kept only the in-frame ones, dropping some. The sample holds 400,000 to 450,000 clones, over 75% seen once. Source material: peripheral blood. These receptors were collected from a woman in her forties with COVID-19, enrolled during active disease.

This rearrangement joins TRBV18 to TRBJ2-1; D is perhaps TRBD2 (6 bases). There are 14 residues in the CDR3. The germline V and J ends were trimmed by 5 bases and 8 bases, with 16 bases remaining between them. Germline loops: CDR1 KGHSH, CDR2 LQKENI. The CDR3 coding sequence is TGTGCCAGCTCATCGACGGCGGGGCGGTATGAGCAGTTCTTC. It is translated as CASSSTAGRYEQFF.

This chain links TRBV6-1 with TRBJ1-1, with 9 bases matching TRBD1. The CDR3 is 17 amino acids. Germline CDR1 reads MNHNS; CDR2 reads SASEGT. The ends lost 4 bases at V and 3 bases at J; junction bases unmatched: 12. The DNA for the CDR3 is TGTGCCAGCAGTGGGGGTTATGGACAGGGGTTGGACACTGAAGCTTTCTTT. This encodes CASSGGYGQGLDTEAFF.

This clone was counted only a few times. The chain employs TRBV5-6 and TRBJ2-7; tentatively, D is TRBD1 (6 bases). Germline V CDR1 and CDR2: SGHDT, YYEEEE. V lost 4 bases, J lost 3 bases, and 20 bases lay in between. The CDR3 consists of 16 residues. The CDR3 DNA sequence: TGTGCCAGCAGCCGCGCACAGGGATGGGGAAACTACGAGCAGTACTTC. Its protein is CASSRAQGWGNYEQYF.

The chain recombines TRBV5-1 with TRBJ2-1; 7 bases line up with TRBD2. The CDR3 spans 14 residues. Trimming at V came to 8 bases and at J to 3 bases, leaving 8 bases not matched to a gene. Germline lookup yields CDR1 SGHRS and CDR2 YFSETQ. The CDR3 nucleotides read TGCGCCAGTCTCGGGGGGACCCTCTACAATGAGCAGTTCTTC. As protein: CASLGGTLYNEQFF.

The chain recombines TRBV7-3 with TRBJ2-7; maybe TRBD2 (6 bases). V dropped 5 bases and J dropped 3 bases, with 17 bases sitting between them. The CDR3 spans 15 residues. CDR1 and CDR2 from the germline V gene are SGHTA and FQGTGA. The CDR3: CASSQSLSGGYEQYF. The CDR3 DNA follows: TGTGCCAGCAGCCAATCTCTTTCCGGGGGCTACGAGCAGTACTTC.

This chain connects TRBV27 to TRBJ2-1, with 10 bases fitting TRBD2. Germline V gene sequence: CDR1 MNHEY, CDR2 SMNVEV (reference sequence). The junction had 15 bases not matched to a gene; V was cut back by 2 bases and J by 8 bases. The length of the CDR3 is 18 residues. CDR3 amino acids: CASSLVLASGSAPDEQFF. CDR3 DNA: TGTGCCAGCAGTTTAGTATTGGCTAGCGGGAGTGCGCCCGATGAGCAGTTCTTC.

This clone was observed a few times. V gene TRBV13 combines with J gene TRBJ1-2, with D hard to call. The CDR3 runs 12 residues. Germline V gene sequence: CDR1 PRHDT, CDR2 FYEKMQ (reference sequence). V dropped 5 bases and J dropped 7 bases, with 11 bases sitting between them. This CDR3 reads CASSRGVGGYTF. The DNA for the CDR3 is TGTGCCAGCAGCCGCGGGGTAGGTGGCTACACCTTC.

This chain links TRBV28 with TRBJ1-2; TRBD1 might be the D (6 bases). This CDR3 comprises 14 residues. Germline CDR1 is MDHEN and CDR2 is SYDVKM. Trimming took off 2 bases at V and 2 bases at J, with 9 bases between the two ends. The CDR3 coding sequence is TGTGCCAGCAGTTTAAACAGGGAGAACTATGGCTACACCTTC. It codes for CASSLNRENYGYTF.

The chain has TRBV29-1 and TRBJ1-5, with D perhaps TRBD1 (6 bases). Germline loops: CDR1 SQVTM, CDR2 ANQGSEA. V lost 3 bases and J 4 bases, leaving 10 bases between the germline ends. This CDR3 is 13 amino acids long. The chain's CDR3 is CSVDTGSNQPQHF. The CDR3 DNA sequence: TGCAGCGTTGATACAGGGTCAAATCAGCCCCAGCATTTT.

The rearrangement links TRBV19 to TRBJ1-2; 7 nucleotides align to TRBD1. Germline CDR1 reads LNHDA; CDR2 reads SQIVND (reference sequence). The CDR3 consists of 15 residues. J lost 4 bases, V lost 0 bases, and 5 bases had no gene match. The CDR3 DNA reads as TGTGCCAGTAGTATAGATGGAGGGGGCGTCTATGGCTACACCTTC. Translated, it gives CASSIDGGGVYGYTF.

This rearrangement joins TRBV30 to TRBJ1-6, with unresolved D. Germline V CDR1 and CDR2: GTSNPN, SVGIG (reference sequence). This CDR3 is built from 16 residues. Trimming removed 0 bases at V and 0 bases at J, with 9 bases between. The DNA for the CDR3 is TGTGCCTGGAGTGTTGAGTGGAGCTCCTATAATTCACCCCTCCACTTT. Translated, it gives CAWSVEWSSYNSPLHF.

The chain links TRBV5-4 to TRBJ2-3, with D possibly matching TRBD2 (5 bases). Trimming stripped 4 bases from V and 1 base from J, with 13 bases between. Looked up from germline, CDR1 is SGHNT and CDR2 is YYREEE (reference sequence). The CDR3 is 15 amino acids. The CDR3 DNA follows: TGTGCCAGCAGCAGGGCGGCTAGCCGCACAGATACGCAGTATTTT. This codes for CASSRAASRTDTQYF.

The chain recombines TRBV28 with TRBJ1-6; 8 bases are a match to TRBD1. The germline V gene has CDR1 MDHEN and CDR2 SYDVKM. CDR3 length equals 14 residues. Unmatched junction bases numbered 7, after V lost 4 bases and J lost 11 bases. CDR3 region: CASSWGAGGTPLHF. The DNA of the CDR3 is TGTGCCAGCAGTTGGGGGGCAGGGGGCACACCCCTCCACTTT.

V gene TRBV14 combines with J gene TRBJ2-3; a weak D match, TRBD2 (5 bases). Germline-derived CDR1 and CDR2 are SGHDN and FVKESK. The CDR3 length is 15 residues. The V and J ends lost 3 bases and 6 bases respectively, with 16 bases between them. CDR3 bases: TGTGCCAGCAGCCACCGGTCCCCGGGATATGATACGCAGTATTTT. Its protein is CASSHRSPGYDTQYF.

The J gene is TRBJ2-2, the V gene TRBV30; maybe TRBD1 (6 bases). The V end lost 6 bases, the J end lost 6 bases, and 17 bases lay between the germline ends. The germline CDR1 and CDR2 sequences are GTSNPN and SVGIG (reference sequence). The CDR3 sequence is 14 residues long. The CDR3 here is CACLFRGRAGELFF. The CDR3 DNA reads as TGTGCCTGTCTTTTCAGGGGTAGGGCCGGGGAGCTGTTTTTT.

The chain has TRBV28 and TRBJ2-6, with D hard to call. CDR3 length equals 17 residues. V lost 2 bases to trimming and J lost 2 bases, with 13 bases between them. The germline V gene encodes CDR1 MDHEN and CDR2 SYDVKM. The CDR3 nucleotides are TGTGCCAGCAGTTTAGGCCCCCTGGGCACTGGGGCCAACGTCCTGACTTTC. Encoded protein: CASSLGPLGTGANVLTF.

The rearrangement links TRBV2 to TRBJ1-6; D uncertain. CDR1 and CDR2 from the germline V gene are SNHLY and FYNNEI. The CDR3 spans 14 residues. V was clipped by 4 bases and J by 9 bases, with 13 bases between them. The CDR3 region has the DNA TGTGCCAGCAGTGTCCAACAAGGGAGTTCACCCCTCCACTTT. This sequence encodes CASSVQQGSSPLHF.

The chain carries TRBV6-5 and TRBJ2-1; 8 bases are shared with TRBD2. V trimming: 10 bases; J trimming: 4 bases; junction bases outside the gene matches: 12. The CDR3 is 15 residues long. Germline V gene sequence: CDR1 MNHEY, CDR2 SVGAGI. CDR3: CATREGTGGYNEQFF. The CDR3 region has the DNA TGTGCCACCCGGGAGGGGACGGGGGGTTACAATGAGCAGTTCTTC.

The chain joins TRBV30 to TRBJ2-7, with TRBD1 identical over 8 bases. Germline V gives CDR1 GTSNPN, CDR2 SVGIG (reference sequence). Trimming removed 3 bases from V and 7 bases from J; junction bases left unmatched: 5. The CDR3 is 12 residues long. The CDR3 region is CAWRVRGREQYF. The CDR3 DNA is TGTGCCTGGAGGGTCAGGGGGCGAGAGCAGTACTTC.

This chain links TRBV19 with TRBJ2-3; TRBD2 is a possible D gene (7 bases). CDR1 LNHDA and CDR2 SQIVND come from the germline V gene (reference sequence). V gave up 3 bases and J gave up 3 bases, with 13 bases separating them. The CDR3 loop spans 15 amino acids. The CDR3 loop reads CASSIVGGRTDTQYF. CDR3 bases: TGTGCCAGTAGTATCGTGGGGGGGCGAACAGATACGCAGTATTTT.

The chain carries TRBV29-1 and TRBJ2-1; a weak D match, TRBD2 (5 bases). CDR1 is SQVTM, CDR2 ANQGSEA, per germline. The CDR3 consists of 16 residues. Trimming removed 0 bases at V and 1 base at J, with 13 bases between. The chain's CDR3 is CSVEDGVGPSYNEQFF. CDR3 nucleotide sequence: TGCAGCGTTGAAGACGGGGTAGGGCCTTCCTACAATGAGCAGTTCTTC.

CDR3 in amino acids: CASSLQAKAFF. CDR3 sequence (DNA): TGTGCCAGCAGCTTGCAGGCCAAAGCTTTCTTT. The chain has TRBV5-5 and TRBJ1-1; D ambiguous. From germline, CDR1 is SGHKS and CDR2 YYEKEE (reference sequence). V was shortened by 1 base and J by 9 bases, with 7 bases between the two germline ends. The CDR3 is made up of 11 amino acids.

J is TRBJ1-2 and V is TRBV9; tentatively, D is TRBD1 (6 bases). V was cut by 3 bases and J by 4 bases, with 13 bases left in between. CDR3 length: 14 amino acids. The germline V gene has CDR1 SGDLS and CDR2 YYNGEE. The chain's CDR3 is CASSEGGASYGYTF. CDR3 DNA sequence: TGTGCCAGCAGCGAGGGGGGGGCGAGCTATGGCTACACCTTC.

This clone was counted a few times. The V and J genes are TRBV7-2 and TRBJ2-3; 9 bases fit TRBD2. The CDR3 is 14 residues long. Germline trimming cut 10 bases from V and 2 bases from J; bases unmatched to any gene: 7. Germline assignment: CDR1 SGHTA and CDR2 FQGNSA. The CDR3 protein is CANTAGGPTDTQYF. The CDR3 coding sequence is TGTGCCAATACGGCGGGGGGGCCCACAGATACGCAGTATTTT.

The chain employs TRBV7-9 and TRBJ1-1, with 8 bases lining up with TRBD1. Looked up from germline, CDR1 is SEHNR and CDR2 is FQNEAQ (reference sequence). The V and J ends lost 5 bases and 4 bases, in that order; junction bases with no gene match: 9. The CDR3 is made up of 15 amino acids. CDR3 amino acids: CASSQGTGSVTEAFF. The CDR3 DNA sequence: TGTGCCAGCAGCCAGGGGACAGGATCCGTCACTGAAGCTTTCTTT. Combining the CDR3 with reference TRBV7-9 and TRBJ1-1 gives the whole variable domain DTGVSQNPRHKITKRGQNVTFRCDPISEHNRLYWYRQTLGQGPEFLTYFQNEAQLEKSRLLSDRFSAERPKGSFSTLEIQRTEQGDSAMYLCASSQGTGSVTEAFFGQGTRLTVV.

The J gene is TRBJ1-2, the V gene TRBV28; D remains unclear. This CDR3 is built from 14 residues. The germline V and J ends were trimmed by 8 bases and 5 bases, with 18 bases remaining between them. From germline, CDR1 is MDHEN and CDR2 SYDVKM. The CDR3 nucleotides are TGTGCCAGCCGAAGCCCACGGGATTTTTATGGCTACACCTTC. Amino acids: CASRSPRDFYGYTF.

This chain links TRBV30 with TRBJ1-2; D call uncertain. V shed 0 bases and J shed 4 bases, with 6 bases lying between them. The germline CDR1 and CDR2 sequences are GTSNPN and SVGIG (reference sequence). The CDR3 is 12 amino acids. This CDR3 reads CAWSVTAYGYTF. The CDR3 DNA is TGTGCCTGGAGTGTTACAGCCTATGGCTACACCTTC.

J is TRBJ2-7 and V is TRBV4-1; 9 bases fit TRBD2. CDR3 length equals 19 residues. V shed 0 bases and J 2 bases; nucleotides not matched to a gene: 14. In germline, CDR1 is MGHRA, CDR2 YSYEKL. CDR3 nucleotides: TGCGCCAGCAGCCAAGAGGGACCTTTTCGTAGCGGGAGAGCCTACGAGCAGTACTTC. It translates to CASSQEGPFRSGRAYEQYF.

V usage is TRBV2 and J usage is TRBJ1-5, with 11 bases that match TRBD1. The J segment lost 7 bases and the V segment lost 6 bases, leaving 5 bases of the junction unmatched. The CDR3 runs 14 residues. Germline V gene sequence: CDR1 SNHLY, CDR2 FYNNEI. CDR3 residues: CASRGTGGDQPQHF. CDR3 sequence (DNA): TGTGCCAGCAGGGGGACAGGGGGGGACCAGCCCCAGCATTTT.